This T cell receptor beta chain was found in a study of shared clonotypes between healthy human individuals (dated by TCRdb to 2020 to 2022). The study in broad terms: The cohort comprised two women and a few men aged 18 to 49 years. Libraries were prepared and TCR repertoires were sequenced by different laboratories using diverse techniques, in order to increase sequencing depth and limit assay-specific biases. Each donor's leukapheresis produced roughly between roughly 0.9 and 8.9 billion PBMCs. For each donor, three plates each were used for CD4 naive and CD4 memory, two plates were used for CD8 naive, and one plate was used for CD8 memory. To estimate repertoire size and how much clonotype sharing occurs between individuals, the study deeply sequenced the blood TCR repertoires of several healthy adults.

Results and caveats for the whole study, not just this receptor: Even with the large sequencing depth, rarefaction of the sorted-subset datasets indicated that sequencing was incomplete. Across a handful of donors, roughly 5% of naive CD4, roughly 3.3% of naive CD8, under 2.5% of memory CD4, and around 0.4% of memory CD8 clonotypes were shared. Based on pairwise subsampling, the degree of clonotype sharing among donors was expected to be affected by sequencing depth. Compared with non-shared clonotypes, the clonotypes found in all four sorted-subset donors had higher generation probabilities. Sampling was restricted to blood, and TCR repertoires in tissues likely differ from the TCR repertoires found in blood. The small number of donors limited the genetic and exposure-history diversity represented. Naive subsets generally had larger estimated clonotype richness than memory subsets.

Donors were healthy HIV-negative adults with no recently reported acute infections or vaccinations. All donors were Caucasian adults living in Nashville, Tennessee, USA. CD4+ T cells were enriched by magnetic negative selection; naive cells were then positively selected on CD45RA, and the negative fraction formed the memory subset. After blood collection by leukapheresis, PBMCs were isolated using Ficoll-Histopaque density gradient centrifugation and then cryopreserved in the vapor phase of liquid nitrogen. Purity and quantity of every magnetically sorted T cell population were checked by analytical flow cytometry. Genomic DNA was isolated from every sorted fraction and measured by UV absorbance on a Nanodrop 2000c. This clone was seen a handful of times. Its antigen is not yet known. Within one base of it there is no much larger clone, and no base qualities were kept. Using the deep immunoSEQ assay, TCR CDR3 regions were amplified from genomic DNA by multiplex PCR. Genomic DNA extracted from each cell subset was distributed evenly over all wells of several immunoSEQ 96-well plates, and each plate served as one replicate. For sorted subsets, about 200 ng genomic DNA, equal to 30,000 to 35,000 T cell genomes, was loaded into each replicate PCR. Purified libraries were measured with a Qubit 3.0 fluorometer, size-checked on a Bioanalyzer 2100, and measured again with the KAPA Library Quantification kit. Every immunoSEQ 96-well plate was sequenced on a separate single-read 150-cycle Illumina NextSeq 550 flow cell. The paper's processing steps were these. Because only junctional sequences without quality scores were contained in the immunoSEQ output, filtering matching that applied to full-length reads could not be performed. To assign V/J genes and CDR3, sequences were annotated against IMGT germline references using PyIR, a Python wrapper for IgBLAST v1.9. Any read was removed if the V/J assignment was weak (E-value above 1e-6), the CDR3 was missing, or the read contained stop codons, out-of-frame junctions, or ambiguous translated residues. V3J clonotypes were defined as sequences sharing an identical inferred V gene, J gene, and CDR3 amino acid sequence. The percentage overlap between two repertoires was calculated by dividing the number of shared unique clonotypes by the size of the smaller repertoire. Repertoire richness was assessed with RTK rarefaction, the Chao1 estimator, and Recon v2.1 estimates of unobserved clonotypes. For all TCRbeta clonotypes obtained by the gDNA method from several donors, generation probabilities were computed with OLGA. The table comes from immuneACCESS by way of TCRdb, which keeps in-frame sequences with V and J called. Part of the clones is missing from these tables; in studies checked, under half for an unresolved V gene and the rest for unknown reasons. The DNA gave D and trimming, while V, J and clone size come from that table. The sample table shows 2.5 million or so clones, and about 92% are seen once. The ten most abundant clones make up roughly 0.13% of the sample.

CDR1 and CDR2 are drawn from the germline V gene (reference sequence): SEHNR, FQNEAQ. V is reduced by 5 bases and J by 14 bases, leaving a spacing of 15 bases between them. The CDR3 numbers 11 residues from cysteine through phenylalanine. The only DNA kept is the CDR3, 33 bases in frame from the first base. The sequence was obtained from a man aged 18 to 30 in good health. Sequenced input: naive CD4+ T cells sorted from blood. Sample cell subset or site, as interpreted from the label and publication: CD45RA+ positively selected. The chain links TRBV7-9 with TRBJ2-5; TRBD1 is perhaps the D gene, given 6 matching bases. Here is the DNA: TGTGCCAGCAGCGAGGGGGACCGCGCCTACTTC. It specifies CASSEGDRAYF.